This T cell receptor (beta chain) was captured in a study of T cell responses to AZD1222 COVID-19 vaccine. Overall study results and limits: Rises in breadth and depth of Spike-specific TCRs came after two AZD1222 doses. Spike-wide vaccine-associated CD4 TCRs dominated at 160-218 and 743-854.

To note about this clone: What it binds is not known.

Profiled with immunoSEQ multiplex PCR; TCRdb holds only in-frame clones, not every one. The data contain some 130,000 clones, about nine tenths of them seen just once; the ten biggest clones take up 20% to 25%. With 7 bases clipped from V and 10 bases from J, the junction kept 16 bases outside the gene matches. Germline V CDR1 and CDR2: SGHKS, YYEKEE (reference sequence). The CDR3 runs to 15 residues. The sample consisted of peripheral blood, taken on day 0 of AZD1222 vaccination. The clonotype comes from an adult in good health. V gene TRBV5-5 combines with J gene TRBJ2-3; TRBD1 aligns across 9 bases. In DNA, the CDR3 is TGTGCCAGCTCGCCCGTGACAGGGGGTAACTCCGCGCAGTATTTT. It specifies CASSPVTGGNSAQYF.